This T cell receptor beta chain was found in a study of CD8 T cells in Susac syndrome. Random hexamers were used to reverse transcribe an amount of roughly 0.5 to 1 ug RNA. Via MiXCR, TCRdb re-called the immunoSEQ multiplex PCR reads, giving one row per CDR3 protein. This sample yields 85,000 to 120,000 distinct CDR3 sequences, of which roughly 94% are seen a single time; roughly 0.38% belongs to the top ten. This CDR3 region has 14 residues. Germline CDR1 SGHRS, CDR2 YFSETQ. V lost 6 bases and J lost 8; bases outside the gene matches: 12. This clonotype was obtained from a human donor with Susac syndrome. The V gene is TRBV5-1, the J gene TRBJ1-2; 8 bases align to TRBD1. The specimen sequenced was CD8+ T cells from PBMCs. Here the CDR3 DNA reads TGCGCCAGCACTTTACTCGGGACAGGAGGCGGCTACACCTTC. Translating it yields CASTLLGTGGGYTF.